This T cell receptor (beta chain) was found in a study of neurological immune-mediated disorders. 2 million unsorted PBMCs were stored in RNAlater at -80 °C before RNA extraction. The sample holds a few counts of this clonotype. Its specificity is unknown. Study-wide results and caveats: When repertoires were grouped phylogenetically, those of 18 of 34 multiple sclerosis patients fell into one related-CDR3 cluster, a possible signature.

5'RACE generated cDNA with 10-nucleotide random UMIs. Over 170 million TCR-beta sequences from 15-18 subjects came from every sequencing run. TCRdb independently ran MiXCR on the 5' RACE reads; one entry per CDR3 protein. The table shows about 74,000 distinct CDR3 sequences, with around 5% occurring only once. The CDR3 length is 17 residues. Germline-derived CDR1 and CDR2 are SGHTA and FQGTGA. Germline trimming cut 8 bases from V and 5 bases from J; bases unmatched to any gene: 15. The sequence came from a man in his late teens or twenties with multiple sclerosis. Sequenced sample: PBMCs. The chain employs TRBV7-3 and TRBJ2-2; 9 bases map to TRBD2. In DNA, the CDR3 is TGTGCCAGCGGGATCAGCGGGACTAGCAATCCGACCGGGGAGCTGTTTTTT. Its protein is CASGISGTSNPTGELFF.